This TCR beta chain was recovered during a study of T cell responses to AZD1222 COVID-19 vaccine. Clones were read by immunoSEQ multiplex PCR, and TCRdb kept only the in-frame ones, dropping some. The table has about 180,000 clones, 85% to 95% seen once. This clone was observed a single time. Looked up from germline, CDR1 is SGHRS and CDR2 is YFSETQ. Trimming at V came to 1 base and at J to 2 bases, leaving 0 bases not matched to a gene. The CDR3 contains 13 residues. The receptor was isolated from an adult in good health. This chain uses TRBV5-1 with TRBJ2-7, with 7 bases lining up with TRBD2. This sample comprised peripheral blood, obtained on day 0 of AZD1222 vaccination. The CDR3 spells CASSLSGTYEQYF. CDR3 DNA: TGCGCCAGCAGCTTGAGCGGGACCTACGAGCAGTACTTC. Combining the CDR3 with reference TRBV5-1 and TRBJ2-7 gives the whole variable domain KAGVTQTPRYLIKTRGQQVTLSCSPISGHRSVSWYQQTPGQGLQFLFEYFSETQRNKGNFPGRFSGRQFSNSRSEMNVSTLELGDSALYLCASSLSGTYEQYFGPGTRLTVT.